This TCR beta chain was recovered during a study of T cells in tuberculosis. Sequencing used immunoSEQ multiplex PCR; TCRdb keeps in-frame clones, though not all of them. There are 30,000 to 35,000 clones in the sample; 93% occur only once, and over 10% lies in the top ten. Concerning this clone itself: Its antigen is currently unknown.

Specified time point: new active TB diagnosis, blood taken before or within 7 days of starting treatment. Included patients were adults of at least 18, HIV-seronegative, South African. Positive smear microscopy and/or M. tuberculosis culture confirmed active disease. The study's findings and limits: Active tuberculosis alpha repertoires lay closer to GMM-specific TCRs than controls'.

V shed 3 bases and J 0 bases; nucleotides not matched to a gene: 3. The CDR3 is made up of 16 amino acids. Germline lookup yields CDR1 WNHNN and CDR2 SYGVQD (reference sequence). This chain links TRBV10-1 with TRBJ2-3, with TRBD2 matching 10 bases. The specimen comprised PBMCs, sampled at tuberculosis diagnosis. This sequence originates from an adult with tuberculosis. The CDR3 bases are TGCGCCAGCAGTGAAAGCGGGAGGGCTAGCACAGATACGCAGTATTTT. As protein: CASSESGRASTDTQYF.